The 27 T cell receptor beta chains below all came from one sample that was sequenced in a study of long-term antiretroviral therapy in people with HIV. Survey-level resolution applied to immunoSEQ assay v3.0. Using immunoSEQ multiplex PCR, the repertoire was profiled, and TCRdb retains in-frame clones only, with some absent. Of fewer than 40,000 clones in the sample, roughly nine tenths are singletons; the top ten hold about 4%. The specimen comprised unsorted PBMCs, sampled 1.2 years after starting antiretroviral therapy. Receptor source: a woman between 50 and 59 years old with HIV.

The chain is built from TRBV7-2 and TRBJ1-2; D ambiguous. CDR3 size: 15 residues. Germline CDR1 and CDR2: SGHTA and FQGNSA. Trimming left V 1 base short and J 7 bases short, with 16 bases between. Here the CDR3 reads CASSLVFEESTGYTF. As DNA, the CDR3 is TGTGCCAGCAGCTTAGTATTTGAGGAGAGCACTGGCTACACCTTC.

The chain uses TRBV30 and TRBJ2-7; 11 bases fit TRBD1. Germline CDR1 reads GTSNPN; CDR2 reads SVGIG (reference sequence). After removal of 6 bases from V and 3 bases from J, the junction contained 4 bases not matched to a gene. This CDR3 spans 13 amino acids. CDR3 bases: TGTGCCTGTTCGGACAGGGGGCTCTACGAGCAGTACTTC. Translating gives CACSDRGLYEQYF.

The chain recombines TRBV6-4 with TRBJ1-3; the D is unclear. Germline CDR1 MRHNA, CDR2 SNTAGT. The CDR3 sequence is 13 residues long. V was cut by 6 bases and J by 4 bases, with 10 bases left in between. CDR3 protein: CASSPSEGNTIYF. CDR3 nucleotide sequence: TGTGCCAGCAGCCCGAGCGAAGGAAACACCATATATTTT.

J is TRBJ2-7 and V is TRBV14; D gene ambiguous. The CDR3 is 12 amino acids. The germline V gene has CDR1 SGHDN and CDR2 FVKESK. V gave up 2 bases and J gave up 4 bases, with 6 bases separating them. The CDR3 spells CASSQSSYEQYF. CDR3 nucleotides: TGTGCCAGCAGCCAAAGCAGTTACGAGCAGTACTTC.

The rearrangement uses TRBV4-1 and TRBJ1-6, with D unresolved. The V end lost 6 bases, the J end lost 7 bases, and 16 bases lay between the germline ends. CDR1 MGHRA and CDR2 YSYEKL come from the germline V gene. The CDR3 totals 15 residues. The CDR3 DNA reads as TGCGCCAGCAGGGGGTTCTTCTTGGGGAATTCACCCCTCCACTTT. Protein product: CASRGFFLGNSPLHF.

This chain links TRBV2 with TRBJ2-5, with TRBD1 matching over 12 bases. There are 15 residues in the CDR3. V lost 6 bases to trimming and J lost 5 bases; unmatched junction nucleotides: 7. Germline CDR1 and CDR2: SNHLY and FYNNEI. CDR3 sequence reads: CASSSGTGGVETQYF. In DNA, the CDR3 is TGTGCCAGCAGCTCTGGGACAGGGGGCGTGGAGACCCAGTACTTC.

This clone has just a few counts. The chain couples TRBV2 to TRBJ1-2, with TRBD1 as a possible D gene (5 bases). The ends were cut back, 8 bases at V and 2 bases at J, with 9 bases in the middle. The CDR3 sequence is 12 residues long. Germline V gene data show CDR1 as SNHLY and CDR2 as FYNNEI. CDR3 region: CASEGRNYGYTF. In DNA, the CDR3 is TGTGCCAGCGAGGGACGGAACTATGGCTACACCTTC. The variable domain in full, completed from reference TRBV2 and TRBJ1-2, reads EPEVTQTPSHQVTQMGQEVILRCVPISNHLYFYWYRQILGQKVEFLVSFYNNEISEKSEIFDDQFSVERPDGSNFTLKIRSTKLEDSAMYFCASEGRNYGYTFGSGTRLTVV.

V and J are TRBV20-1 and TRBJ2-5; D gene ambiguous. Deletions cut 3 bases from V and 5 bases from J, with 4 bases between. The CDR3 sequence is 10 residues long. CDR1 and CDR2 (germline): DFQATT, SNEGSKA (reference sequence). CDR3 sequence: CSASVETQYF. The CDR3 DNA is TGCAGTGCTAGTGTGGAGACCCAGTACTTC.

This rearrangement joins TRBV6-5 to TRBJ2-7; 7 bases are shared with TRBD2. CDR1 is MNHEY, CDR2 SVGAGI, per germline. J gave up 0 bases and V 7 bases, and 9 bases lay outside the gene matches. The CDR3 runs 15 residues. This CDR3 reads CASTQGGLGSYEQYF. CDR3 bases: TGTGCCAGCACTCAGGGAGGGCTGGGCTCCTACGAGCAGTACTTC.

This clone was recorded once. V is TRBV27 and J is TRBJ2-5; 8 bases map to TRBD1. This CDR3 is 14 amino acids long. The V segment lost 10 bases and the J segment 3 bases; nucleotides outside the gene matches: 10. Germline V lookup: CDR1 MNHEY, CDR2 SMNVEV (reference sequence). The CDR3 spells CATSRWGQEETQYF. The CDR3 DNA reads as TGTGCCACCTCAAGGTGGGGACAGGAAGAGACCCAGTACTTC.

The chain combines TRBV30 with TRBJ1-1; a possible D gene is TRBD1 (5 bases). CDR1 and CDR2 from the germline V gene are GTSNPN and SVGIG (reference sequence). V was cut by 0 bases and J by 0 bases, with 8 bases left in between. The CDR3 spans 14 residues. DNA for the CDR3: TGTGCCTGGAGTGTACGGGGCGTGAACACTGAAGCTTTCTTT. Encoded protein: CAWSVRGVNTEAFF.

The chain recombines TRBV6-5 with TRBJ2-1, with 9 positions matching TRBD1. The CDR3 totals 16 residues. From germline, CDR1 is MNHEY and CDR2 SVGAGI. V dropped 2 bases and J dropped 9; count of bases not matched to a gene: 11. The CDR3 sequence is CASSYARGQGRSEQFF. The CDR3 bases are TGTGCCAGCAGTTACGCAAGGGGACAGGGAAGGAGTGAGCAGTTCTTC.

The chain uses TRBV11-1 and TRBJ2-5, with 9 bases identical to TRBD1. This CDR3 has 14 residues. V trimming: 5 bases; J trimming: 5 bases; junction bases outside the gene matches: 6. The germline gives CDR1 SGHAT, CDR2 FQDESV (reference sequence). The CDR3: CASSEQQGAETQYF. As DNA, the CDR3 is TGTGCCAGCAGCGAACAACAGGGGGCCGAGACCCAGTACTTC.

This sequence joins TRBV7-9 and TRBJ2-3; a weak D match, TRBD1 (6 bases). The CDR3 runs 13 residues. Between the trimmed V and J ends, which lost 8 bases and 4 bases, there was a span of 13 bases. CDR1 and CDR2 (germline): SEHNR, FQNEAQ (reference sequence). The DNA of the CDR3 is TGTGCCAGCGTAGTCAGGGGCCCAGATACGCAGTATTTT. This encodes CASVVRGPDTQYF.

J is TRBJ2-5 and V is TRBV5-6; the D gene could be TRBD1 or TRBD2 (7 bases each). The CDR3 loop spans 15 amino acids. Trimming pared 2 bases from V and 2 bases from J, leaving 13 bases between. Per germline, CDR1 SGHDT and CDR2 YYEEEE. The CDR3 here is CASSLGEGQQETQYF. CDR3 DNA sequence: TGTGCCAGCAGCTTAGGGGAGGGACAGCAAGAGACCCAGTACTTC.

CDR3 amino acids: CASSPRGAYNEQFF. Written as DNA, the CDR3 is TGTGCCAGCTCACCAAGGGGAGCCTACAATGAGCAGTTCTTC. V and J are TRBV18 and TRBJ2-1; D could derive from TRBD1 or TRBD2 (5 bases each). V lost 2 bases and J 2 bases, leaving 7 bases between the germline ends. CDR3 length: 14 amino acids. Germline assignment: CDR1 KGHSH and CDR2 LQKENI.

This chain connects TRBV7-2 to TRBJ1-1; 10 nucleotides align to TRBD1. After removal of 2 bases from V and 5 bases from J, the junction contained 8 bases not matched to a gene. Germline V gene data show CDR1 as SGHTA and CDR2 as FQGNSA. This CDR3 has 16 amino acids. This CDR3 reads CASSLLRTGGRTEAFF. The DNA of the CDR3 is TGTGCCAGCAGCTTATTACGGACAGGGGGACGGACTGAAGCTTTCTTT.

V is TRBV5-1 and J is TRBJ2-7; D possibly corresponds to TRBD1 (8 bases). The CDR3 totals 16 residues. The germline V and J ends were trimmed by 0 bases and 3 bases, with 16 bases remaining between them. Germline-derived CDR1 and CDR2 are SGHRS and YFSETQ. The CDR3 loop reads CASSLGLDRDYYEQYF. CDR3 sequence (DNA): TGCGCCAGCAGCTTGGGGCTGGACAGGGACTACTACGAGCAGTACTTC.

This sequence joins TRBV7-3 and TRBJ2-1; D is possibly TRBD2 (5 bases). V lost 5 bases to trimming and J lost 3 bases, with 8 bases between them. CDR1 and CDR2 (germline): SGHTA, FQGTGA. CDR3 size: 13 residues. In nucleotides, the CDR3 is TGTGCCAGCAGCCTCACTAGCTACAATGAGCAGTTCTTC. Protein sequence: CASSLTSYNEQFF.

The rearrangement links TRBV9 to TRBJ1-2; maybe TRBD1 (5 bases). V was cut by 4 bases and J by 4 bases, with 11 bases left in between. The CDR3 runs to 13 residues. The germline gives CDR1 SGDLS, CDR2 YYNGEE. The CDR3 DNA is TGTGCCAGCAGCCCATCGGGGGGCTATGGCTACACCTTC. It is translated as CASSPSGGYGYTF.

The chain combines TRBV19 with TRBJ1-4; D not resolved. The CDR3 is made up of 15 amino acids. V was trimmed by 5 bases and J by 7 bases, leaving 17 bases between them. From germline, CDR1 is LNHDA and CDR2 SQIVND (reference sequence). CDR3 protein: CASSPNMERIEKLFF. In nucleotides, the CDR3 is TGTGCCAGTAGTCCCAACATGGAGAGGATTGAAAAACTGTTTTTT.

The CDR3 nucleotides are TGTGCCAGTAGTCCCTGGACCCTCTCCCCAGAGAGGGTAAATGAAGCTTTCTTT. Translation: CASSPWTLSPERVNEAFF. The V and J genes are TRBV19 and TRBJ1-1; no clear D. Germline lookup yields CDR1 LNHDA and CDR2 SQIVND (reference sequence). V gave up 5 bases and J gave up 7 bases, with 29 bases separating them. The CDR3 sequence is 18 residues long.

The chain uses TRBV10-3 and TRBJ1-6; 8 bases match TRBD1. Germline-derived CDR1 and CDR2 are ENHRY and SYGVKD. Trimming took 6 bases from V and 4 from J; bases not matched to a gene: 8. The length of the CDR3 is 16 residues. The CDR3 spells CAISPQGGSYNSPLHF. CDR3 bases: TGTGCCATCAGCCCACAGGGGGGCTCTTATAATTCACCCCTCCACTTT.

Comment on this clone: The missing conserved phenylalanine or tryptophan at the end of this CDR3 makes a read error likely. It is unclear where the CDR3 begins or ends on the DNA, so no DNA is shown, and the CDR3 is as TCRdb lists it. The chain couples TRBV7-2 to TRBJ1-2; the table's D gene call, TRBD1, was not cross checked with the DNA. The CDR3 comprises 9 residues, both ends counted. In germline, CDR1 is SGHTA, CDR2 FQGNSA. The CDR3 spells CASRDREES.

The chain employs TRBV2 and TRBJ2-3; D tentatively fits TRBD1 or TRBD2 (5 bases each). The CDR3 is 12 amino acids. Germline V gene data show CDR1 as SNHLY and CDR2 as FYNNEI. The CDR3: CGGSTQTDTQYF. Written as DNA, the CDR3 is TGTGGGGGGTCCACACAGACAGATACGCAGTATTTT. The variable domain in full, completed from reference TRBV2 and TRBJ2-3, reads EPEVTQTPSHQVTQMGQEVILRCVPISNHLYFYWYRQILGQKVEFLVSFYNNEISEKSEIFDDQFSVERPDGSNFTLKIRSTKLEDSAMYFCGGSTQTDTQYFGPGTRLTVL.

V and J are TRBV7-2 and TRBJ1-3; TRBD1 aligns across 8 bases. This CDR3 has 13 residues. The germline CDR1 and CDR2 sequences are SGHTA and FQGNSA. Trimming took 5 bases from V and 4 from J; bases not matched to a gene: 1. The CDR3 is CASSRTGGNTIYF. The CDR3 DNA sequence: TGTGCCAGCAGCCGGACAGGGGGAAACACCATATATTTT.

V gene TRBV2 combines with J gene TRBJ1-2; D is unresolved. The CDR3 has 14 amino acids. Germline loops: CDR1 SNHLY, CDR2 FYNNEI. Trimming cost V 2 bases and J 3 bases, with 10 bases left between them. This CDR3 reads CASSEWESDYGYTF. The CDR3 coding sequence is TGTGCCAGCAGTGAATGGGAGTCGGACTATGGCTACACCTTC.